This T cell receptor (beta chain) was retrieved from a study of blood T cell repertoires in COVID-19. Whole-study context: Both acute and convalescent COVID-19 samples were obtained from the United States, Italy and Spain. T cells, B-cell-depleted T cells, or PBMCs supplied cDNA or gDNA.

V shed 4 bases and J shed 0 bases, with 10 bases lying between them. This CDR3 contains 14 residues. CDR1 and CDR2 from the germline V gene are ENHRY and SYGVKD. Source study methods: Cell counts per sample came from amplifying reference gene primers. Only in-frame clones appear in the TCRdb table, and some are missing; sequencing was by immunoSEQ multiplex PCR. D and trimming were read from the DNA, whereas the V and J calls and clone size are those reported in that table. The table lists 150,000 or so clones, more than 85% of them singletons. This sequence joins TRBV10-3 and TRBJ2-7, with a possible D match to TRBD2 (5 bases). The source of this sequence is a man between 60 and 70 years old with active or convalescent COVID-19. The specimen sequenced was peripheral blood. The DNA for the CDR3 is TGTGCCATCAGTGTGAGCGGAACCTCCTACGAGCAGTACTTC. Translated, it gives CAISVSGTSYEQYF.